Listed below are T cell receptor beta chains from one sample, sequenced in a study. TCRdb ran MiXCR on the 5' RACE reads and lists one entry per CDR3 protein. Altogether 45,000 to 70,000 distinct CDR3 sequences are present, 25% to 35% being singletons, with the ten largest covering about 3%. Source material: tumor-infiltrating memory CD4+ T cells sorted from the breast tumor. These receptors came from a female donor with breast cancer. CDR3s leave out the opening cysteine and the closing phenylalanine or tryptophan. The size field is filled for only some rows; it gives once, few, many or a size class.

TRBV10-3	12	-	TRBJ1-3	AISESGTGNTIY
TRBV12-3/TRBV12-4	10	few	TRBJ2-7	ASSLLGVESY
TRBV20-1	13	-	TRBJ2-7	SARALAGIQVEQY
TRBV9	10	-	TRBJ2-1	ASSERGGDQF
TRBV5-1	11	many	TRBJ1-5	ASSLGQDQPQH
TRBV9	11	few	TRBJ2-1	ASSVGRDNEQF
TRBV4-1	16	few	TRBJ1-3	ASSQLDLGFSSGNTIY
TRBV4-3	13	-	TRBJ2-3	ASSQDRLRTDTQY
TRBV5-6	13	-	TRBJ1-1	ASSSVRRTETEAF
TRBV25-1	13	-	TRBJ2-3	ASSAGVPSTDTQY
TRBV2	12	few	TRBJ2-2	ASRSDGLAGELF
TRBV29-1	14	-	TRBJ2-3	SVLGLYGLSTDTQY
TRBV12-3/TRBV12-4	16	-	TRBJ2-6	ASSLATGGISGANVLT
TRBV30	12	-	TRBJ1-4	AWSGRRGAEKLF
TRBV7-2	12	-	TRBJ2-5	ASSPRPAEGTQY